These 11 T cell receptor beta chains were sequenced from one sample in a study of T cell repertoires in cytomegalovirus infection. A single record per CDR3 protein comes from TCRdb applying MiXCR to the reads. Of about 300,000 distinct CDR3 sequences in the sample, about a tenth are singletons; the top ten hold approximately 2.4%. Specimen: PBMCs. The source of these receptors is a human donor in good health (CMV status not recorded). Some clones in this sample may be carry-over from other donors' samples.

Only a few counts were recorded for this clonotype. The chain combines TRBV29-1 with TRBJ1-1; D unresolved. Trimming removed 8 bases from V and 3 bases from J, with 22 bases in between. Per the germline V gene, CDR1 is SQVTM and CDR2 is ANQGSEA. The CDR3 length is 15 residues. Here the CDR3 reads CSTRQRDLGYTEAFF. For the CDR3, the DNA is TGCAGCACACGCCAGCGGGATTTGGGGTACACTGAAGCTTTCTTT. Looking up the rest from reference TRBV29-1 and TRBJ1-1 gives the full variable domain: SAVISQKPSRDICQRGTSLTIQCQVDSQVTMMFWYRQQPGQSLTLIATANQGSEATYESGFVIDKFPISRPNLTFSTLTVSNMSPEDSSIYLCSTRQRDLGYTEAFFGQGTRLTVV.

This clonotype was seen repeatedly, ten times or more. The chain has TRBV3-1 and TRBJ2-7, with 9 bases aligning to TRBD1. The J segment lost 6 bases and the V segment lost 3 bases, leaving 0 bases of the junction unmatched. From germline, CDR1 is LGHDT and CDR2 YNNKEL (reference sequence). The CDR3 extends over 12 amino acids. The CDR3 region has the DNA TGTGCCAGCAGCCAGGGACAGGGCGAGCAGTACTTC. Encoded protein: CASSQGQGEQYF.

The sample holds many counts of this clonotype. The chain has TRBV7-2 and TRBJ2-1; D is unclear. Trimming removed 5 bases at V and 4 bases at J, with 6 bases between. The CDR3 length is 12 residues. The germline CDR1 and CDR2 sequences are SGHTA and FQGNSA. The CDR3: CASSHEYNEQFF. Here the CDR3 DNA reads TGTGCCAGCAGCCATGAGTACAATGAGCAGTTCTTC.

V usage is TRBV5-1 and J usage is TRBJ2-7; D call uncertain. The germline CDR1 and CDR2 sequences are SGHRS and YFSETQ. The V gene lost 2 bases and the J gene lost 0 bases, with 12 bases spanning the gap. This CDR3 is 15 amino acids long. CDR3 amino acids: CASSFISADSYEQYF. The CDR3 DNA reads TGCGCCAGCAGCTTTATTTCCGCTGACTCCTACGAGCAGTACTTC.

This clonotype has a count of ten or more. The chain couples TRBV7-9 to TRBJ1-5, with 10 bases identical to TRBD1. V lost 6 bases, J lost 5 bases, and 4 bases stayed unmatched. Looked up from germline, CDR1 is SEHNR and CDR2 is FQNEAQ (reference sequence). This CDR3 is 14 amino acids long. The CDR3 reads CASRGQGLYQPQHF. CDR3 sequence (DNA): TGTGCCAGCAGGGGACAGGGGCTGTATCAGCCCCAGCATTTT. Using reference TRBV7-9 and TRBJ1-5 for the parts outside the CDR3, the full variable domain is DTGVSQNPRHKITKRGQNVTFRCDPISEHNRLYWYRQTLGQGPEFLTYFQNEAQLEKSRLLSDRFSAERPKGSFSTLEIQRTEQGDSAMYLCASRGQGLYQPQHFGDGTRLSIL.

The sample holds many counts of this clonotype. The chain couples TRBV7-9 to TRBJ2-3; 7 bases map to TRBD1. Germline V gives CDR1 SEHNR, CDR2 FQNEAQ (reference sequence). With V trimmed by 2 bases and J by 4 bases, 6 bases remained unmatched. This CDR3 has 15 residues. CDR3 amino acids: CASSLLRGQADTQYF. The CDR3 nucleotides read TGTGCCAGCAGCTTACTGAGGGGGCAGGCAGATACGCAGTATTTT.

The chain uses TRBV25-1 and TRBJ2-1; D not resolved. Germline CDR1 reads MGHDK; CDR2 reads SYGVNS. V was pared by 4 bases and J by 12 bases, with 10 bases between. The CDR3 extends over 11 amino acids. CDR3 loop: CASSVGQWQFF. Here the CDR3 DNA reads TGTGCCAGCAGTGTCGGGCAGTGGCAGTTCTTC.

There are many counts of this clonotype. The genes are TRBV7-2 and TRBJ2-3, with TRBD2 matching 12 bases. The length of the CDR3 is 18 residues. Germline V gives CDR1 SGHTA, CDR2 FQGNSA. V lost 4 bases to trimming and J lost 4 bases; unmatched junction nucleotides: 12. The CDR3 DNA reads TGTGCCAGCAGCTCGAAGGGTCTAGCGGGGGGGTTCGCAGATACGCAGTATTTT. Translated: CASSSKGLAGGFADTQYF.

The V gene is TRBV18, the J gene TRBJ2-2; no firm D call. This CDR3 spans 12 amino acids. Between the trimmed V and J ends, which lost 2 bases and 9 bases, there was a span of 7 bases. CDR1 and CDR2 from the germline V gene are KGHSH and LQKENI. CDR3 nucleotide sequence: TGTGCCAGCTCACCAAAGGCCCGGGAGCTGTTTTTT. This translates into CASSPKARELFF.

This clonotype was recorded a few times. The chain recombines TRBV20-1 with TRBJ1-6; 8 nucleotides align to TRBD1. The germline V gene encodes CDR1 DFQATT and CDR2 SNEGSKA (reference sequence). This CDR3 contains 14 residues. V trimming: 6 bases; J trimming: 7 bases; junction bases outside the gene matches: 8. CDR3 nucleotides: TGCAGTGCCTCGGACAGGGACCGCAATTCACCCCTCCACTTT. Translated: CSASDRDRNSPLHF.

The chain carries TRBV29-1 and TRBJ1-3; D is ambiguous. Germline V CDR1 and CDR2: SQVTM, ANQGSEA. The germline V and J ends were trimmed by 3 bases and 3 bases, with 9 bases remaining between them. CDR3 length: 13 residues. The CDR3 reads CSVDLKIGNTIYF. CDR3 DNA: TGCAGCGTTGACCTGAAAATTGGAAACACCATATATTTT.